One and the same sample provided the 4 T cell receptor beta chains below, sequenced in a study of T cell responses to AZD1222 COVID-19 vaccine (dated by TCRdb to the early 2020s). Library method: the immunoSEQ multiplex PCR assay. TCRdb provides this immuneACCESS table in a form limited to in-frame rearrangements. Some clones are lacking; in checked studies, under half of them reflect an unresolved V gene, and why the rest are absent is not known. The sample table shows roughly 150,000 clones, and 80% to 95% are seen once. The ten largest clones capture about 2.5% of the sample. Explained via the paper, the time point label denotes: baseline before first vaccination. The sample here was peripheral blood, taken on day 0 of AZD1222 vaccination. These receptors originate from an adult in good health.

This clone was recorded only once. CDR3 region: CASSTRTSGHTDTQYF. The CDR3 bases are TGTGCCAGTAGTACCCGGACTAGCGGGCATACAGATACGCAGTATTTT. The rearrangement joins TRBV19 to TRBJ2-3, with 11 nucleotides matching TRBD2. CDR3 size: 16 residues. The trim removed 4 bases at V and 3 bases at J, leaving 6 bases unmatched. Germline V gene lookup returns CDR1 LNHDA and CDR2 SQIVND (reference sequence).

The chain combines TRBV19 with TRBJ1-2, with D unclear. CDR1 is LNHDA, CDR2 SQIVND, per germline (reference sequence). The CDR3 consists of 14 residues. The ends were cut back, 3 bases at V and 2 bases at J, with 10 bases in the middle. The DNA of the CDR3 is TGTGCCAGTAGTATCTTCGGCGGGAACTATGGCTACACCTTC. Encoded protein: CASSIFGGNYGYTF.

This chain uses TRBV6-4 with TRBJ2-1; tentative D call: TRBD2 (5 bases). CDR1 and CDR2 from the germline V gene are MRHNA and SNTAGT. This CDR3 contains 11 residues. V was clipped by 8 bases and J by 8 bases, with 10 bases between them. The CDR3 coding sequence is TGTGCCAGCCCCGAGGAGGATGAGCAGTTCTTC. Amino acids: CASPEEDEQFF.

The gene calls are TRBV6-1 and TRBJ1-1; D unresolved. The length of the CDR3 is 13 residues. Trimming removed 1 base at V and 4 bases at J, with 7 bases between. Germline lookup yields CDR1 MNHNS and CDR2 SASEGT. The CDR3 region has the DNA TGTGCCAGCAGTGAAGGGGGATTCACTGAAGCTTTCTTT. This sequence encodes CASSEGGFTEAFF.